This TCR beta chain is drawn from a study of blood T cell repertoires in COVID-19. Study information: COVID-19 samples from acute and convalescent phases originated in the United States, Italy and Spain.

The V gene end was trimmed by 6 bases and the J gene end by 5 bases; junction bases not matched to a gene: 9. The CDR3 is 14 residues long. Per the germline V gene, CDR1 is MNHEY and CDR2 is SVGEGT. Clones were sequenced by immunoSEQ multiplex PCR, and TCRdb holds only the in-frame ones, with some missing. Of tens of thousands of clones listed, around 85% are singletons. This TCR was sampled from a man aged 45-65 years with acute or convalescent COVID-19. What was sequenced was peripheral blood. The chain couples TRBV6-2 or TRBV6-3 to TRBJ1-1, with 7 bases identical to TRBD1. DNA for the CDR3: TGTGCCAGCAGCTCCCCGACAGGGCGGACTGAAGCTTTCTTT. This encodes CASSSPTGRTEAFF.